The 2 T cell receptor beta chains below were found in one sample sequenced in a study of read filtering for tumor transcriptome and immune sequencing. This library used around 400 ng RNA and molecular barcoded adaptors spanning alpha/delta and beta/gamma chains. Each CDR3 protein gets one entry after TCRdb re-called the reads with MiXCR. The sample has 50,000 or so distinct CDR3 sequences, roughly 18% seen once. Sequencing used a population of CD138-negative cells sorted from bone marrow. Receptors were obtained from a donor at least 40 years old with multiple myeloma.

With respect to this clonotype: Given a far larger clone just one base away, this is likely a sequencing read error. The V gene is TRBV11-1, the J gene TRBJ2-1, with 15 bases aligning to TRBD2. The trim removed 5 bases at V and 11 bases at J, leaving 16 bases unmatched. From germline, CDR1 is SGHAT and CDR2 FQDESV (reference sequence). This CDR3 has 18 residues. The chain's CDR3 is CASSPHGLAGGPGNKQFF. CDR3 in DNA: TGTGCCAGCAGCCCCCACGGACTAGCGGGAGGGCCTGGGAATAAGCAGTTCTTC.

This sequence joins TRBV19 and TRBJ2-3; tentatively, D is TRBD1 (5 bases). V gave up 8 bases and J gave up 4 bases, with 16 bases separating them. CDR1 and CDR2 (germline): LNHDA, SQIVND (reference sequence). The length of the CDR3 is 14 residues. In DNA, the CDR3 is TGTGCCAGTGGAGCCCTTAGGGGCCCAGATACGCAGTATTTT. This encodes CASGALRGPDTQYF.